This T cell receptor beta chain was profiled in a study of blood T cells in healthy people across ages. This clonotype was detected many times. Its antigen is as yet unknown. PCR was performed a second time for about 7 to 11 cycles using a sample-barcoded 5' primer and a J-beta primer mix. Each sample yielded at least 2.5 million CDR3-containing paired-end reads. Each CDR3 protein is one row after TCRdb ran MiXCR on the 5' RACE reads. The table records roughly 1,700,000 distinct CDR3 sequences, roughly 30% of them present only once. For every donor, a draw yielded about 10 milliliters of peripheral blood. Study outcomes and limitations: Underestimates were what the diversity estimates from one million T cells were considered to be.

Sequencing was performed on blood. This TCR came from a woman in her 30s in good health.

CDR3 protein: CASSQVGLKDTQYF. Here the CDR3 DNA reads TGCGCCAGCAGCCAAGTCGGTTTAAAAGATACGCAGTATTTT. The V gene is TRBV4-1, the J gene TRBJ2-3; D ambiguous. The germline V and J ends were trimmed by 1 base and 5 bases, with 10 bases remaining between them. This CDR3 has 14 amino acids. The germline gives CDR1 MGHRA, CDR2 YSYEKL.